This TCR beta chain was sequenced during a study of preoperative IRX-2 immunotherapy in early breast cancer. Germline assignment: CDR1 MDHEN and CDR2 SYDVKM. CDR3 length equals 15 residues. The V and J ends lost 5 bases and 0 bases, in that order; junction bases with no gene match: 6. Assay: immunoSEQ multiplex PCR; the TCRdb copy retains only in-frame clones and omits some. The repertoire consists of roughly 99,000 clones, with 75% to 90% occurring once and the leading ten covering around 2%. Described treatment: preoperative locoregional IRX-2 cytokine immunotherapy. Preoperative locoregional IRX-2 cytokine immunotherapy was tested in the phase Ib source study.

The sequencing used tumor tissue, collected after IRX-2 immunotherapy. The chain is built from TRBV28 and TRBJ2-7, with 8 bases identical to TRBD1. The clonotype comes from a human donor with breast cancer. The CDR3 region is CASSPPGTGSYEQYF. The CDR3 DNA reads TGTGCCAGCAGTCCGCCGGGGACAGGCTCCTACGAGCAGTACTTC.